This T cell receptor (beta chain) was sequenced in a study of tumor and adjacent non-tumor tissue in lung cancer. General study findings and limits: Tumor TCR diversity, when higher, was linked to shorter survival. Significantly higher TCR diversity was found in tumor than normal lung.

Of note for this clonotype: Its antigen is currently unknown. Compared with germline, one end of the junction differs, possibly owing to a read error.

This sample's RNA came from whole unsorted tissue. Chemotherapy-naive patients with new lung cancer underwent thoracic surgery in China, August–late 2014. The germline V gene encodes CDR1 MNHNY and CDR2 SVGAGI (reference sequence). The CDR3 has 14 amino acids. A modified ARM-PCR protocol with three rounds of nested PCR amplified TCRbeta. TCRdb reprocessed the multiplex PCR reads via MiXCR and lists one record per CDR3 protein. The sample lists 70,000 or so distinct CDR3 sequences, 60% seen once, with around 20% in the top ten. The sequence was collected from a man aged 45 to 65 with non-small cell lung cancer. Sequenced input: lung tumor tissue. This rearrangement joins TRBV6-6 to TRBJ2-1, with 9 bases that match TRBD1. The CDR3 DNA is TGTGCCAGCAGTTACTACGGACAGGGGACCTCCCAGTCCTTC. Amino acids: CASSYYGQGTSQSF.